Listed below are T cell receptor beta chains from one sample, sequenced in a study of T cell responses to AZD1222 COVID-19 vaccine. The data were produced by immunoSEQ multiplex PCR, yet TCRdb's version contains in-frame clones alone and is incomplete. The table records some 200,000 clones, approximately 93% of them present only once. Here the sequenced sample was peripheral blood, taken 28 days after the second AZD1222 dose. All receptors derive from an adult who received the AZD1222 COVID-19 vaccine. CDR3s leave out the opening cysteine and the closing phenylalanine or tryptophan. The order of the fields is J gene, D gene, V gene, CDR3 protein. A D gene is named only where the DNA matches it firmly.

TRBJ2-7 | - | TRBV21-1 | ASSLKETGHTYEQY
TRBJ2-1 | TRBD2 | TRBV7-8 | ASSDTGTSVLNEQF
TRBJ2-5 | TRBD2 | TRBV4-3 | ASSQDGRAQETQY
TRBJ1-5 | - | TRBV19 | ASTREGLTGNQPQH
TRBJ1-5 | - | TRBV28 | ASRRYRESNQPQH
TRBJ2-2 | - | TRBV19 | ASSDSGQNTGELF
TRBJ2-4 | - | TRBV5-4 | ASSLALGENIQY
TRBJ2-7 | - | TRBV3-1/TRBV3-2 | ASSQGISYEQY
TRBJ2-7 | - | TRBV21-1 | ASSIRQNHYEQY
TRBJ1-6 | - | TRBV6-1 | ASSEKRGGGSPLH
TRBJ2-3 | - | TRBV15 | ATSTRLGSSTDTQY
TRBJ2-1 | - | TRBV12-3/TRBV12-4 | ASSIFSYNEQF
TRBJ2-3 | - | TRBV6-5 | ASRRGLDTQY
TRBJ2-7 | - | TRBV14 | ASSQIAYEQY
TRBJ2-5 | - | TRBV24-1 | ATSEPTGKETQY
TRBJ2-1 | - | TRBV7-3 | ASSSTGGEQF